This is a list of T cell receptor beta chains from one sample in a study of T cell clonotyping in hematopoietic cell transplantation. Generated by immunoSEQ multiplex PCR, the TCRdb table keeps only in-frame clones and is missing some. This table holds about 69,000 clones, 85% to 95% found once. The specimen was peripheral blood mononuclear cells. The receptors originated from a man in his fifties or sixties in good health. Some clones in this sample may be carry-over from other donors' samples. Both conserved end residues are part of each CDR3. Fields, in order: clone size, V gene, CDR3 length, J gene, D gene, CDR3 DNA, CDR3 protein. The D gene is left open where the match is weak. A row's size may be missing; if present it is once, few, many or a size class.

NA	TRBV6-5	15	TRBJ2-7	NA	TGTGCCAGCAGTTACTCGAAAGCTAGCGCCTACGAGCAGTACTTC	CASSYSKASAYEQYF
NA	TRBV10-3	16	TRBJ2-7	TRBD2	TGTGCCATCAGTCCAACTAGCGGCACACTTTCCTACGAGCAGTACTTC	CAISPTSGTLSYEQYF
NA	TRBV5-1	14	TRBJ2-7	TRBD1	TGCGCCAGGGGACGGGGACAGCACTCCTACGAGCAGTACTTC	CARGRGQHSYEQYF
NA	TRBV5-1	15	TRBJ1-1	NA	TGCGCCAGCAGCTTGGGCATAGGGAGGGACACTGAAGCTTTCTTT	CASSLGIGRDTEAFF
NA	TRBV19	19	TRBJ1-5	TRBD1	TGTGCCAGTAGTATTCGTAAACTGGGACAGGGGGTAGGAAATCAGCCCCAGCATTTT	CASSIRKLGQGVGNQPQHF
once	TRBV5-6	15	TRBJ2-4	NA	TGTGCCAGCAGCCAGGACAAGGAAGACGTGAACATTCAGTACTTC	CASSQDKEDVNIQYF
NA	TRBV28	15	TRBJ2-1	TRBD2	TGTGCCAGCATATACTCGGGGACTAGCGGGTCTGAGCAGTTCTTC	CASIYSGTSGSEQFF
NA	TRBV29-1	15	TRBJ2-7	NA	TGCAGCGTCGCTGGGCTCGGGAAGGGGCAGGGGGAGCAGTACTTC	CSVAGLGKGQGEQYF
NA	TRBV29-1	15	TRBJ2-5	TRBD2	TGCAGCGTTGATCGGGTAGCGGGGCAGCAAGAGACCCAGTACTTC	CSVDRVAGQQETQYF
NA	TRBV9	18	TRBJ1-6	TRBD1	TGTGCCAGCAGCGCGCTGGGACAGGAGAGCTCCTATAATTCACCCCTCCACTTT	CASSALGQESSYNSPLHF
NA	TRBV7-2	14	TRBJ1-1	NA	TGTGCCAGCAGCAAACCAGGGGTGAACACTGAAGCTTTCTTT	CASSKPGVNTEAFF
NA	TRBV5-4	15	TRBJ2-1	TRBD2	TGTGCCAGCAGCTTAGCGGGAGGGTTGAACAATGAGCAGTTCTTC	CASSLAGGLNNEQFF
NA	TRBV9	18	TRBJ2-2	TRBD1	TGTGCCAGCAGCGTAGGGGTTGTGGGACAGGGGAACACCGGGGAGCTGTTTTTT	CASSVGVVGQGNTGELFF
NA	TRBV4-1	14	TRBJ1-4	TRBD1	TGCGCCAGCAGCCAAGGGACAGGGGATGAAAAACTGTTTTTT	CASSQGTGDEKLFF
few	TRBV9	14	TRBJ2-3	TRBD1	TGTGCCAGCAGCGTAGAACAGGGGACGGGTACGCAGTATTTT	CASSVEQGTGTQYF
NA	TRBV6-1	15	TRBJ1-1	NA	TGTGCCAGCAGTGAAAGAGTAAGTGCGCACACTGAAGCTTTCTTT	CASSERVSAHTEAFF
NA	TRBV28	17	TRBJ2-2	NA	TGTGCCAGCAGTCGCCGAGAGGTGTTGACGAACACCGGGGAGCTGTTTTTT	CASSRREVLTNTGELFF
NA	TRBV28	16	TRBJ2-7	TRBD2	TGTGCCAGCAGTTTACCCCGCGGGAGTGGGTCCTACGAGCAGTACTTC	CASSLPRGSGSYEQYF
NA	TRBV5-6	15	TRBJ2-7	TRBD2	TGTGCCAGCAGCTTGGCCCGGGGAGGGGCCCACGAGCAGTACTTC	CASSLARGGAHEQYF
NA	TRBV10-2	14	TRBJ2-5	NA	TGCGCCAGCAGGGGGGGCGGGTGGGAGGAGACCCAGTACTTC	CASRGGGWEETQYF
NA	TRBV19	13	TRBJ2-7	NA	TGTGCCAGTAGTATGGGACCGCGCTACGAGCAGTACTTC	CASSMGPRYEQYF
NA	TRBV28	12	TRBJ2-7	NA	TGTGCCAGCAGTTTAGGAACTTACGAGCAGTACTTC	CASSLGTYEQYF
NA	TRBV2	16	TRBJ2-1	NA	TGTGCCAGCAGTGGGGTCAGGGAAAGGGTGGGCGATGAGCAGTTCTTC	CASSGVRERVGDEQFF
NA	TRBV10-3	15	TRBJ2-3	TRBD2	TGTGCCATCAGTGAGCGGGGGGGCTCGTACATTACGCAGTATTTT	CAISERGGSYITQYF
NA	TRBV2	14	TRBJ1-6	NA	TGTGCCAGCAGAGACGGGGTATCGAATTCACCCCTCCACTTT	CASRDGVSNSPLHF
once	TRBV19	12	TRBJ1-2	NA	TGTGCCAGCCACCCGGGGAACTATGGCTACACCTTC	CASHPGNYGYTF
NA	TRBV6-5	14	TRBJ2-7	TRBD1	TGTGCCAGCAGAAGACGCGACAGGGAAGGCGAGCAGTACTTC	CASRRRDREGEQYF
NA	TRBV5-6	14	TRBJ2-7	NA	TGTGCCAGCAGCGCCGCGACAGGCTCCTACGAGCAGTACTTC	CASSAATGSYEQYF
NA	TRBV6-6	16	TRBJ2-7	NA	TGTGCCAGCAGTTACTCTCTAAGGGAGGAGATGTACGAGCAGTACTTC	CASSYSLREEMYEQYF
NA	TRBV4-3	13	TRBJ1-1	TRBD1	TGCGCCAGCAGCCAAGTGGACAGGGGTGCGGCTTTCTTT	CASSQVDRGAAFF
once	TRBV28	18	TRBJ1-4	TRBD1	TGTGCCAGCAGTTTACCTCCGGGACAGGGGCTCGGAAATGAAAAACTGTTTTTT	CASSLPPGQGLGNEKLFF
NA	TRBV5-6	15	TRBJ1-1	NA	TGTGCCAGCAGCTTGGTTGGGGGCGCGGCCACTGAAGCTTTCTTT	CASSLVGGAATEAFF
NA	TRBV7-2	16	TRBJ2-3	NA	TGTGCCAGCAGCTTATGGGGGACCACAAGCACAGATACGCAGTATTTT	CASSLWGTTSTDTQYF
few	TRBV4-2	15	TRBJ2-7	NA	TGTGCCAGCAGCTCCCAAGAGGACAGAGCTTACGAGCAGTACTTC	CASSSQEDRAYEQYF
NA	TRBV5-4	16	TRBJ2-3	NA	TGTGCCAGCTCTGATGTGACGGGTACTAGCACAGATACGCAGTATTTT	CASSDVTGTSTDTQYF
NA	TRBV28	17	TRBJ2-7	TRBD1	TGTGCCAGCAGTCTAACCGGGACAGGGGGGTCCTCCTACGAGCAGTACTTC	CASSLTGTGGSSYEQYF
NA	TRBV27	13	TRBJ2-4	NA	TGTGCCAGCATGTCCACCGGTCTAAACATTCAGTACTTC	CASMSTGLNIQYF
NA	TRBV4-3	15	TRBJ2-3	TRBD2	TGCGCCAGCAGCCGGCGGGGGTCCAGCACAGATACGCAGTATTTT	CASSRRGSSTDTQYF
NA	TRBV28	12	TRBJ1-1	NA	TGTGCCAGCAGTTTTATGAACACTGAAGCTTTCTTT	CASSFMNTEAFF
NA	TRBV29-1	14	TRBJ2-1	NA	TGCAGCGCCAGGGGGGCTAGCGGTTACAATGAGCAGTTCTTC	CSARGASGYNEQFF
NA	TRBV4-1	14	TRBJ1-6	NA	TGCGCCAGCAGCCATCCGGGCCGAGGGTCACCCCTCCACTTT	CASSHPGRGSPLHF
NA	TRBV9	13	TRBJ2-6	NA	TGTGCCAGCGATCAGCCTGGGGCCAACGTCCTGACTTTC	CASDQPGANVLTF
NA	TRBV7-6	16	TRBJ2-3	TRBD2	TGTGCCAGCAGCTTAGCCAGCGGGGGTATTACAGATACGCAGTATTTT	CASSLASGGITDTQYF
once	TRBV5-4	17	TRBJ2-2	NA	TGTGCCAGCAGCCCCTCGGGGAGAGCCGTGAACACCGGGGAGCTGTTTTTT	CASSPSGRAVNTGELFF
NA	TRBV5-6	17	TRBJ2-7	TRBD2	TGTGCCAGCAGCTCGGCGGGGACTACCAGGAGCTCCTACGAGCAGTACTTC	CASSSAGTTRSSYEQYF